This TCR beta chain was identified in a study of T cells in Graves' hyperthyroidism and ophthalmopathy. J lost 4 bases, V lost 4 bases, and 5 bases had no gene match. This CDR3 contains 13 residues. Germline V gene data show CDR1 as DFQATT and CDR2 as SNEGSKA (reference sequence). Researchers amplified the TCR beta CDR3 regions from RNA transcripts. RT-PCR in the first round (using the HTBI primer set) targeted the TCR CDR3. TCRdb itself ran the multiplex PCR reads through MiXCR, one entry per CDR3 protein. The data show some 800,000 distinct CDR3 sequences, about 38% seen once. Sequencing was carried out using blood. This clonotype was obtained from a man aged 18 to 35 with Graves' hyperthyroidism. The J gene is TRBJ2-5, the V gene TRBV20-1, with TRBD2 matching 8 bases. The CDR3 region has the DNA TGCAGTGCTAAGCCGGGAGGGTTAGAGACCCAGTACTTC. Residues: CSAKPGGLETQYF.